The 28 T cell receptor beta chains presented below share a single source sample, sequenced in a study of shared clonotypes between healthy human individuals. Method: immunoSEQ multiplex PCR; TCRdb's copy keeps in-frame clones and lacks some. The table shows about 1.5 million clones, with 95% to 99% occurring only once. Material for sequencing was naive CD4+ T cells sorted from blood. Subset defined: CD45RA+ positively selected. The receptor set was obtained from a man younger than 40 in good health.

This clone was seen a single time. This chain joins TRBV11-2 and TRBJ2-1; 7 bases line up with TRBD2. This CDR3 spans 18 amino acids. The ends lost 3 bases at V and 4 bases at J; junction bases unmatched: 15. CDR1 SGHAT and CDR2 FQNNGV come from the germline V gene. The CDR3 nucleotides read TGTGCCAGCAGCTTCCCAGTGGGCGGGAGAAGAGGGTACAATGAGCAGTTCTTC. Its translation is CASSFPVGGRRGYNEQFF.

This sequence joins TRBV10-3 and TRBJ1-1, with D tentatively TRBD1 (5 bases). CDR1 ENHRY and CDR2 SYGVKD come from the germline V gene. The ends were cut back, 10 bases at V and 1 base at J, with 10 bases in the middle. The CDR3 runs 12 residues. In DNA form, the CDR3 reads TGTGCCACCTCTCAGGGGAACACTGAAGCTTTCTTT. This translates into CATSQGNTEAFF.

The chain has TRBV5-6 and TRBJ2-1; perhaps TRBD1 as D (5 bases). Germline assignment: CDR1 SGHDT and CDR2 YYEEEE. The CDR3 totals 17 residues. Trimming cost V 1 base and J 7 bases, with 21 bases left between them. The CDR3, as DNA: TGTGCCAGCAGCTTGTCATATGGCCAGAGACAGTTTAATGAGCAGTTCTTC. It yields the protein CASSLSYGQRQFNEQFF.

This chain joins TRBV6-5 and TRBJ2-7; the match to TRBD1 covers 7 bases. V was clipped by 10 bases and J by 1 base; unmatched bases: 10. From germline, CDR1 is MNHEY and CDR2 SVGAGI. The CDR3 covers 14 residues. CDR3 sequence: CATSRSGGSYEQYF. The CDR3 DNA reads TGTGCCACGAGTCGCTCAGGGGGTTCCTACGAGCAGTACTTC.

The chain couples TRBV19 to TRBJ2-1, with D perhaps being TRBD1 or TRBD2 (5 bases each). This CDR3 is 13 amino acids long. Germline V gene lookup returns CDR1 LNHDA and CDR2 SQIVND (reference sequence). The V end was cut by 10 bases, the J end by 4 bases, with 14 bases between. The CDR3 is CATASGTYNEQFF. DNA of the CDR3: TGTGCCACCGCCTCGGGGACGTACAATGAGCAGTTCTTC.

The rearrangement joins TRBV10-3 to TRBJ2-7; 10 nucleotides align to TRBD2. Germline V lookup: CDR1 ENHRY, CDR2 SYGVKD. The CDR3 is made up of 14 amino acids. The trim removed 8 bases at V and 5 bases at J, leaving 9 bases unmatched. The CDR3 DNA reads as TGTGCCATCCGGACAGCGGGAGGGCGGAACGAGCAGTACTTC. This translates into CAIRTAGGRNEQYF.

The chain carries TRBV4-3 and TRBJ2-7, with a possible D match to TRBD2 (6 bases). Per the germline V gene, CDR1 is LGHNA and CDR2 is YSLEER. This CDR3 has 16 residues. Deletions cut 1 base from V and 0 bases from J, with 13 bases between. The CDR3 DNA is TGCGCCAGCAGCCAAGCGCCGGGAGTTAGCTCCTACGAGCAGTACTTC. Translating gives CASSQAPGVSSYEQYF.

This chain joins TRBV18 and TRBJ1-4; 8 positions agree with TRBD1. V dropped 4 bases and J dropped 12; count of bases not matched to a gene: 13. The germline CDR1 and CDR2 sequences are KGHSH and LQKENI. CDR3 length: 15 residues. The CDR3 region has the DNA TGTGCCAGCTCACTAAACCATGGACAGGGTGAGGAACTGTTTTTT. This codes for CASSLNHGQGEELFF.

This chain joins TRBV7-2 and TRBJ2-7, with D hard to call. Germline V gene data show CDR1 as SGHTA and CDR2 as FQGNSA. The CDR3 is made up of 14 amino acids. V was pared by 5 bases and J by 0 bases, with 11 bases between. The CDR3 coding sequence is TGTGCCAGCAGCACCTTTATGGGCTCCTACGAGCAGTACTTC. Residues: CASSTFMGSYEQYF. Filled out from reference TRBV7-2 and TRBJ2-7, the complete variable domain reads GAGVSQSPSNKVTEKGKDVELRCDPISGHTALYWYRQSLGQGLEFLIYFQGNSAPDKSGLPSDRFSAERTGGSVSTLTIQRTQQEDSAVYLCASSTFMGSYEQYFGPGTRLTVT.

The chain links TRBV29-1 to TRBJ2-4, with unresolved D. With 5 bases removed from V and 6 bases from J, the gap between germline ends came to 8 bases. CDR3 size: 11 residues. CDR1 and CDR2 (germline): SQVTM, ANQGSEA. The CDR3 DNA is TGCAGCGTTTACCAAGGAAACATTCAGTACTTC. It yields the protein CSVYQGNIQYF. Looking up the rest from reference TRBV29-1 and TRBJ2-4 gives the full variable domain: SAVISQKPSRDICQRGTSLTIQCQVDSQVTMMFWYRQQPGQSLTLIATANQGSEATYESGFVIDKFPISRPNLTFSTLTVSNMSPEDSSIYLCSVYQGNIQYFGAGTRLSVL.

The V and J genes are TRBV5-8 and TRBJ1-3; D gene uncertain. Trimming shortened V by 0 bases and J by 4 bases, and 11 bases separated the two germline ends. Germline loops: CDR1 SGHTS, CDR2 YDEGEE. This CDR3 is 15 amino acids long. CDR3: CASSLGSRRGNTIYF. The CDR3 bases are TGTGCCAGCAGCTTGGGTTCGAGAAGGGGAAACACCATATATTTT.

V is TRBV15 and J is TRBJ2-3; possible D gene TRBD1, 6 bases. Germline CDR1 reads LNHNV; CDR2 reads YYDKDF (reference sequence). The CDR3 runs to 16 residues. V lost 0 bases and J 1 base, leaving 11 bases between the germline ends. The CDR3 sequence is CATSRDLGARTDTQYF. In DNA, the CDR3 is TGTGCCACCAGCAGAGATCTGGGGGCGCGCACAGATACGCAGTATTTT. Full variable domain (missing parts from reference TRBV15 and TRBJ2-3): DAMVIQNPRYQVTQFGKPVTLSCSQTLNHNVMYWYQQKSSQAPKLLFHYYDKDFNNEADTPDNFQSRRPNTSFCFLDIRSPGLGDTAMYLCATSRDLGARTDTQYFGPGTRLTVL.

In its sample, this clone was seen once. CDR3 sequence: CASSSQTDRWFF. For the CDR3, the DNA is TGTGCCAGCAGTTCCCAGACGGACCGTTGGTTCTTC. The chain carries TRBV27 and TRBJ2-1; no firm D call. The V gene lost 4 bases and the J gene lost 15 bases, with 16 bases spanning the gap. Germline V gene sequence: CDR1 MNHEY, CDR2 SMNVEV (reference sequence). The CDR3 sequence is 12 residues long.

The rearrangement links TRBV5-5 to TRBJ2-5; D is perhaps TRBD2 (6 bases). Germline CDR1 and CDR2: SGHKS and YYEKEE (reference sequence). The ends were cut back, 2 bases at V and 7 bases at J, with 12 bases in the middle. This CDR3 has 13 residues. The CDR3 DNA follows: TGTGCCAGCAGCTTTGGACTACGGGCGACCCAGTACTTC. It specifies CASSFGLRATQYF. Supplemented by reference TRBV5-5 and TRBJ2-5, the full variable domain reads DAGVTQSPTHLIKTRGQQVTLRCSPISGHKSVSWYQQVLGQGPQFIFQYYEKEERGRGNFPDRFSARQFPNYSSELNVNALLLGDSALYLCASSFGLRATQYFGPGTRLLVL.

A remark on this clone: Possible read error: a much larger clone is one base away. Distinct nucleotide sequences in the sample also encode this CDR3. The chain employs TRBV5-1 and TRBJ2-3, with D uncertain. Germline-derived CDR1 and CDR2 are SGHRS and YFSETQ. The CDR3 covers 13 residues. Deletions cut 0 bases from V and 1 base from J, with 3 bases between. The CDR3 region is CASSLAGTDTQYF. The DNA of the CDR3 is TGCGCCAGCAGCTTGGCAGGCACAGATACGCAGTATTTT.

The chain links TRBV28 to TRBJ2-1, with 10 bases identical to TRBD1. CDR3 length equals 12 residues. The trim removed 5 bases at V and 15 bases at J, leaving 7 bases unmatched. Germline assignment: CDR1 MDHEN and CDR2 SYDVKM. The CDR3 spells CASSPLGQGLFF. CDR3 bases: TGTGCCAGCAGTCCCCTGGGACAGGGGTTGTTCTTC.

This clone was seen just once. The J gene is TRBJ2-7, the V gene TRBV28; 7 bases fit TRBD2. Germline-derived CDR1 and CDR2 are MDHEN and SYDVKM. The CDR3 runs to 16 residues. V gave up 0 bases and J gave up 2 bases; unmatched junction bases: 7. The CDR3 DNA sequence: TGTGCCAGCAGTTTATGGGGTCTAGCGGATACCTACGAGCAGTACTTC. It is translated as CASSLWGLADTYEQYF.

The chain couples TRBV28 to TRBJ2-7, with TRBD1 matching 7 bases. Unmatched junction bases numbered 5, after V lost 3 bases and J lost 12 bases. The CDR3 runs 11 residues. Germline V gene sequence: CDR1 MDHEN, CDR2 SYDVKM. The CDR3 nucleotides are TGTGCCAGCAGTTTCCCGGGACAGCCGTACTTC. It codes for CASSFPGQPYF.

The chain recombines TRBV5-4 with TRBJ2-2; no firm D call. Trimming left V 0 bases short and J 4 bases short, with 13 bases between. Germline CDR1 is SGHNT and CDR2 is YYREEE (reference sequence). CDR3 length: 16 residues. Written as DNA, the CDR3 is TGTGCCAGCAGCTTGGTCCGTCTAGTCGGCACCGGGGAGCTGTTTTTT. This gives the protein CASSLVRLVGTGELFF.

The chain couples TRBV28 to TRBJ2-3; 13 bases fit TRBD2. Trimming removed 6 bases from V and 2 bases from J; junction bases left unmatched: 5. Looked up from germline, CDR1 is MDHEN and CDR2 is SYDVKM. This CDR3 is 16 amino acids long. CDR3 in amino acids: CASRWTSGSLTDTQYF. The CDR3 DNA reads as TGTGCCAGCAGATGGACTAGCGGGAGCCTCACAGATACGCAGTATTTT.

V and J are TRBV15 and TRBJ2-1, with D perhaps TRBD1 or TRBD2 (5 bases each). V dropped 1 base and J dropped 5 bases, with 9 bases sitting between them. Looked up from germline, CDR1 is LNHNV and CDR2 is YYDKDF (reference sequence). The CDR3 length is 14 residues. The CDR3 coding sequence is TGTGCCACCAGCAGAGGGGACCCTGACAATGAGCAGTTCTTC. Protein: CATSRGDPDNEQFF. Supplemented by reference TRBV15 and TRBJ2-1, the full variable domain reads DAMVIQNPRYQVTQFGKPVTLSCSQTLNHNVMYWYQQKSSQAPKLLFHYYDKDFNNEADTPDNFQSRRPNTSFCFLDIRSPGLGDTAMYLCATSRGDPDNEQFFGPGTRLTVL.

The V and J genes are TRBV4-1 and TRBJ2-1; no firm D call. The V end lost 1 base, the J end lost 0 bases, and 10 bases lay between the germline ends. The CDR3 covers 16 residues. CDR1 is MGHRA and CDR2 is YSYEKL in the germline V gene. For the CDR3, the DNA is TGCGCCAGCAGCCAAGTTCCGGCGGCCTCCTACAATGAGCAGTTCTTC. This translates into CASSQVPAASYNEQFF.

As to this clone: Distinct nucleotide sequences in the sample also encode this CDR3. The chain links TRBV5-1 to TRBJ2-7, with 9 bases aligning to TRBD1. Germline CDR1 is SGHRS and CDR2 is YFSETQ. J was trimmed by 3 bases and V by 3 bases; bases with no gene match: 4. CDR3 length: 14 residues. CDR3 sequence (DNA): TGCGCCAGCAGCTATGGGACAGGGTACTACGAGCAGTACTTC. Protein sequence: CASSYGTGYYEQYF.

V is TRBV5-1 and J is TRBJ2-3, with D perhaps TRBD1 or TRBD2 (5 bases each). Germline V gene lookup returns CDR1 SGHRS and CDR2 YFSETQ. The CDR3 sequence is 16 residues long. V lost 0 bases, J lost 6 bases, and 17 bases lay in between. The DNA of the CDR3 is TGCGCCAGCAGCTTGGAGTCGGGACCAGCCACCGATACGCAGTATTTT. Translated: CASSLESGPATDTQYF. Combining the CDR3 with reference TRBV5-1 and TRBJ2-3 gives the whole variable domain KAGVTQTPRYLIKTRGQQVTLSCSPISGHRSVSWYQQTPGQGLQFLFEYFSETQRNKGNFPGRFSGRQFSNSRSEMNVSTLELGDSALYLCASSLESGPATDTQYFGPGTRLTVL.

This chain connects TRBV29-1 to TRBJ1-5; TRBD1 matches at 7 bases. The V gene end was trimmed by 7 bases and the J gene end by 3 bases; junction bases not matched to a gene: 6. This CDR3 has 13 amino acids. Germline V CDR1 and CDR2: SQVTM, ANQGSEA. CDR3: CSALTGINQPQHF. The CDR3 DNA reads TGCAGCGCCTTGACAGGGATCAATCAGCCCCAGCATTTT.

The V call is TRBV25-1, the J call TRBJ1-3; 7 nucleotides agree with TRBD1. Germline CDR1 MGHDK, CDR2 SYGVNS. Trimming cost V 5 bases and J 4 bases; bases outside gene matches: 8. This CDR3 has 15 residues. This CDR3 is CASSLGDRTGNTIYF. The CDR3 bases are TGTGCCAGCAGTTTAGGGGACAGAACAGGAAACACCATATATTTT.

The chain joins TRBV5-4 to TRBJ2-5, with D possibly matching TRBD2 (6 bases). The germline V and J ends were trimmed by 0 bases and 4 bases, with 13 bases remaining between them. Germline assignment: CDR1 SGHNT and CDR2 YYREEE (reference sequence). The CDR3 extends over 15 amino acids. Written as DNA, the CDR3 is TGTGCCAGCAGCTTGGGGGGCGGGGCCGGAGAGACCCAGTACTTC. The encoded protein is CASSLGGGAGETQYF.

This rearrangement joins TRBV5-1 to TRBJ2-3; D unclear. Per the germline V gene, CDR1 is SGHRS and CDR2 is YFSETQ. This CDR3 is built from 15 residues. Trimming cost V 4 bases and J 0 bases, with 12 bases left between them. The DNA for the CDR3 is TGCGCCAGCAGCGATATTCAGCTTAGCACAGATACGCAGTATTTT. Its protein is CASSDIQLSTDTQYF.